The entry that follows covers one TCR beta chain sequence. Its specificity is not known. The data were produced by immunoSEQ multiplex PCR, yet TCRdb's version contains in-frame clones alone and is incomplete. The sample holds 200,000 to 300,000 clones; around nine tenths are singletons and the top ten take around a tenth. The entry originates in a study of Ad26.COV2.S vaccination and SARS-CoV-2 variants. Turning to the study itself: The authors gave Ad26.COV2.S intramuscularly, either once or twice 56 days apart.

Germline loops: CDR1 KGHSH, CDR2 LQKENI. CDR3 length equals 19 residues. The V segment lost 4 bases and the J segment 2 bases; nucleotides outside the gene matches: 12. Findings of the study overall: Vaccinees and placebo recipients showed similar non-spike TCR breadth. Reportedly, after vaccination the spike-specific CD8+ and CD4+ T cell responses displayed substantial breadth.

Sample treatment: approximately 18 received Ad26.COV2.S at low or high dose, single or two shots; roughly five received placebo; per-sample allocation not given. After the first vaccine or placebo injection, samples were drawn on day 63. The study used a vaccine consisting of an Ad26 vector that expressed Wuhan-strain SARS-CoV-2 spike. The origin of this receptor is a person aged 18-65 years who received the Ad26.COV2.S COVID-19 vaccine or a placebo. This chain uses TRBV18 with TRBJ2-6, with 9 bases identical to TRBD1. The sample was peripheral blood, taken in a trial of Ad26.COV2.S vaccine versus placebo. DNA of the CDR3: TGTGCCAGCTCACGCCCGGGACAGGGCCGACGACCTGGGGCCAACGTCCTGACTTTC. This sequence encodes CASSRPGQGRRPGANVLTF. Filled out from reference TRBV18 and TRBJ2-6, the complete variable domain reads NAGVMQNPRHLVRRRGQEARLRCSPMKGHSHVYWYRQLPEEGLKFMVYLQKENIIDESGMPKERFSAEFPKEGPSILRIQQVVRGDSAAYFCASSRPGQGRRPGANVLTFGAGSRLTVL.